These 18 T cell receptor beta chains originate from one sample sequenced in a study of shared clonotypes between healthy human individuals (dated by TCRdb to 2018 to 2020). Library preparation was by the immunoSEQ multiplex PCR assay. The immuneACCESS repertoire file appears here via TCRdb, limited to in-frame rearrangements. These files lack a portion of the clones; in checked studies, under half of the deficit traces to unresolved V genes, and the cause of the others is not known. The sample records fewer than 150,000 clones, around 66% of which are singletons. The ten largest account for under 30% of the sample. Sequencing was done on a sample of memory CD8+ T cells sorted from blood. Explained via the paper, the cell subset or site label denotes: CD45RO+ cells pooled with CCR7-negative TemRA cells. The receptors derive from a woman aged 25 to 39 in good health.

This chain connects TRBV29-1 to TRBJ1-2; perhaps TRBD1 as D (5 bases). The germline CDR1 and CDR2 sequences are SQVTM and ANQGSEA. CDR3 length equals 16 residues. V shed 0 bases and J shed 8 bases, with 22 bases lying between them. In DNA, the CDR3 is TGCAGCGTTGAAGATCGGCAGGGCCGTCTCCCCGCGGGCTACACCTTC. The encoded protein is CSVEDRQGRLPAGYTF.

This clone was found a few times. V and J are TRBV10-2 and TRBJ1-2, with D perhaps TRBD1 (6 bases). The CDR3 has 15 amino acids. V shed 4 bases and J shed 4 bases, with 16 bases lying between them. Germline V lookup: CDR1 WSHSY, CDR2 SAAADI. This CDR3 reads CASSGAGGAGYGYTF. In DNA form, the CDR3 reads TGCGCCAGCAGTGGAGCGGGGGGCGCGGGCTATGGCTACACCTTC.

The rearrangement links TRBV5-4 to TRBJ1-2; unclear D gene. Looked up from germline, CDR1 is SGHNT and CDR2 is YYREEE (reference sequence). With 1 base removed from V and 8 bases from J, the gap between germline ends came to 15 bases. The CDR3 consists of 14 residues. CDR3 coding DNA: TGTGCCAGCAGCTTGTGGGGTCAGCTGAGGGGCTACACCTTC. This encodes CASSLWGQLRGYTF. The whole variable domain, remainder taken from reference TRBV5-4 and TRBJ1-2, is ETGVTQSPTHLIKTRGQQVTLRCSSQSGHNTVSWYQQALGQGPQFIFQYYREEENGRGNFPPRFSGLQFPNYSSELNVNALELDDSALYLCASSLWGQLRGYTFGSGTRLTVV.

The chain links TRBV4-2 to TRBJ2-3; a possible D gene is TRBD1 (7 bases). Germline CDR1 and CDR2: LGHNA and YNFKEQ. This CDR3 is 16 amino acids long. Trimming took 0 bases from V and 1 from J, leaving 11 bases between them. CDR3 loop: CASSQETGTGTDTQYF. CDR3 nucleotides: TGTGCCAGCAGCCAAGAGACAGGGACTGGCACAGATACGCAGTATTTT.

The chain couples TRBV18 to TRBJ2-7; D tentatively fits TRBD1 or TRBD2 (5 bases each). Trimming took off 4 bases at V and 8 bases at J, with 24 bases between the two ends. The CDR3 extends over 16 amino acids. Germline loops: CDR1 KGHSH, CDR2 LQKENI. This CDR3 reads CASSLFPTGALYQQYF. The CDR3, as DNA: TGTGCCAGCTCACTTTTCCCCACCGGGGCACTTTACCAGCAGTACTTC. Variable domain in full (rest from reference TRBV18 and TRBJ2-7): NAGVMQNPRHLVRRRGQEARLRCSPMKGHSHVYWYRQLPEEGLKFMVYLQKENIIDESGMPKERFSAEFPKEGPSILRIQQVVRGDSAAYFCASSLFPTGALYQQYFGPGTRLTVT.

The chain uses TRBV7-2 and TRBJ2-7; a possible D gene is TRBD2 (5 bases). Trimming stripped 5 bases from V and 0 bases from J, with 17 bases between. The CDR3 length is 16 residues. Germline values: CDR1 SGHTA, CDR2 FQGNSA. The DNA for the CDR3 is TGTGCCAGCAGCCCTGCTGAAGCGGCACACTCCTACGAGCAGTACTTC. Translated: CASSPAEAAHSYEQYF.

This clone was counted a few times. Being one base from a much bigger clone, this may be a read error. The sample has other DNA sequences that encode this CDR3 too. J is TRBJ2-1 and V is TRBV7-9, with D unresolved. V was cut by 1 base and J by 7 bases, with 5 bases left in between. Germline V lookup: CDR1 SEHNR, CDR2 FQNEAQ (reference sequence). The CDR3 sequence is 12 residues long. CDR3 nucleotides: TGTGCCAGCAGCTTAGTAGGTAATGAGCAGTTCTTC. Its protein is CASSLVGNEQFF.

This rearrangement joins TRBV9 to TRBJ2-5; 9 bases align to TRBD1. Germline V gene sequence: CDR1 SGDLS, CDR2 YYNGEE. The ends lost 4 bases at V and 4 bases at J; junction bases unmatched: 11. The CDR3 has 16 amino acids. The CDR3: CASSPNTGGVGETQYF. The CDR3, as DNA: TGTGCCAGCAGCCCTAATACAGGGGGCGTCGGAGAGACCCAGTACTTC.

This clone was recorded once. The CDR3 end shows no conserved phenylalanine or tryptophan, and so a read error is likely. The DNA is omitted, as the CDR3 cannot be located on it reliably, and the CDR3 follows TCRdb's listing. The V and J genes are TRBV23-1 and TRBJ1-4. TRBV23-1 is filed as an ORF, its function uncertain. 12 amino acids form the CDR3, both terminal residues included. CDR3 sequence reads: CASRQPPYRGRV.

The CDR3 is CAIAGLAGNRAYEQYF. CDR3 nucleotide sequence: TGTGCCATCGCGGGACTAGCGGGGAACAGGGCCTACGAGCAGTACTTC. The chain is built from TRBV10-3 and TRBJ2-7; 13 bases map to TRBD2. With 8 bases clipped from V and 2 bases from J, the junction kept 9 bases outside the gene matches. This CDR3 has 16 residues. CDR1 ENHRY and CDR2 SYGVKD come from the germline V gene.

As concerns this clone: One junction end disagrees with the germline gene, perhaps due to a read error. The chain has TRBV5-1 and TRBJ2-3; perhaps D is TRBD1 or TRBD2 (5 bases each). The germline gives CDR1 SGHRS, CDR2 YFSETQ. The CDR3 has 16 amino acids. DNA of the CDR3: TGCGCCAGCAGGTTGGTTACGGGGCGCCTCACAGATACGCAGTATTTT. This codes for CASRLVTGRLTDTQYF.

The V gene is TRBV2, the J gene TRBJ2-1, with 13 bases identical to TRBD2. With V trimmed by 4 bases and J by 9 bases, 9 bases remained unmatched. In germline, CDR1 is SNHLY, CDR2 FYNNEI. This CDR3 spans 16 amino acids. The CDR3 loop is CASSALLAGGPGEQFF. The CDR3 bases are TGTGCCAGCAGTGCCTTACTAGCGGGAGGGCCTGGTGAGCAGTTCTTC.

This clone was counted only a few times. This sequence joins TRBV6-1 and TRBJ2-5; D is undetermined. With 1 base removed from V and 9 bases from J, the gap between germline ends came to 18 bases. The germline gives CDR1 MNHNS, CDR2 SASEGT. The CDR3 covers 15 residues. The CDR3 DNA is TGTGCCAGCAGTGAAGTAGGGTATGGGTCGACGGCCCAGTACTTC. Translating gives CASSEVGYGSTAQYF.

The chain uses TRBV19 and TRBJ1-6; D is unclear. The germline V gene encodes CDR1 LNHDA and CDR2 SQIVND (reference sequence). Trimming left V 3 bases short and J 10 bases short, with 13 bases between. This CDR3 has 14 amino acids. CDR3 DNA: TGTGCCAGTAGTATCGGAGGATATGGCTCACCCCTCCACTTT. It translates to CASSIGGYGSPLHF.

The chain employs TRBV6-1 and TRBJ1-2; D might be TRBD1 (5 bases). Germline CDR1 MNHNS, CDR2 SASEGT. The germline V and J ends were trimmed by 2 bases and 6 bases, with 13 bases remaining between them. This CDR3 spans 14 amino acids. The CDR3 DNA reads as TGTGCCAGCAGTGAACTTTGGGTAGGGGATGGCTACACCTTC. Its translation: CASSELWVGDGYTF.

As regards this clone: The same CDR3 also results from other DNA sequences found in this sample. The chain employs TRBV27 and TRBJ2-7, with D unclear. V lost 3 bases and J 2 bases, leaving 8 bases between the germline ends. The germline gives CDR1 MNHEY, CDR2 SMNVEV (reference sequence). The CDR3 spans 13 residues. The CDR3 DNA follows: TGTGCCAGCAGTTTCGGCAGAGCCTACGAGCAGTACTTC. Its protein is CASSFGRAYEQYF.

This chain joins TRBV19 and TRBJ1-1; 7 bases line up with TRBD1. Germline CDR1 LNHDA, CDR2 SQIVND (reference sequence). Trimming at V came to 3 bases and at J to 1 base, leaving 8 bases not matched to a gene. The CDR3 length is 16 residues. For the CDR3, the DNA is TGTGCCAGTAGTATTCTAACAGGGGCCAGGAACACTGAAGCTTTCTTT. Its translation is CASSILTGARNTEAFF. The full variable domain, completed using reference TRBV19 and TRBJ1-1, is DGGITQSPKYLFRKEGQNVTLSCEQNLNHDAMYWYRQDPGQGLRLIYYSQIVNDFQKGDIAEGYSVSREKKESFPLTVTSAQKNPTAFYLCASSILTGARNTEAFFGQGTRLTVV.

This chain links TRBV2 with TRBJ2-7; perhaps TRBD2 as D (8 bases). The CDR3 has 17 residues. The V and J ends lost 4 bases and 2 bases respectively, with 21 bases between them. CDR1 and CDR2 from the germline V gene are SNHLY and FYNNEI. DNA of the CDR3: TGTGCCAGCAGTGTGGTAGGGGGCGGGAGGATGGCCTACGAGCAGTACTTC. Amino acid sequence: CASSVVGGGRMAYEQYF.